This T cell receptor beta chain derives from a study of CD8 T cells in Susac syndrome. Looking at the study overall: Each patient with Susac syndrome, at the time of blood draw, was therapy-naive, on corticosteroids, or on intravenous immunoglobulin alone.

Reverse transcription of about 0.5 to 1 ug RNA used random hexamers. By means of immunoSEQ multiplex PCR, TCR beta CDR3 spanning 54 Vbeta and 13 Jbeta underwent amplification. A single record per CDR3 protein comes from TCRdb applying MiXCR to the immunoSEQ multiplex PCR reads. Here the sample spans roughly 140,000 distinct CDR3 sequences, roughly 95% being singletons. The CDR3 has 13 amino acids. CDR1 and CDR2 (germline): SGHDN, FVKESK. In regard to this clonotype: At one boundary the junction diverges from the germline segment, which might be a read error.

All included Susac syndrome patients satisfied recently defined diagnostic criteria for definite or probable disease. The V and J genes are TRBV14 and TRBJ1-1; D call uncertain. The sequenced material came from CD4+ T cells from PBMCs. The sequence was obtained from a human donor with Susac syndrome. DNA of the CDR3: TGTGCCAGCACCCAACACCGAAACACTGAAGCTTTCTTT. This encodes CASTQHRNTEAFF. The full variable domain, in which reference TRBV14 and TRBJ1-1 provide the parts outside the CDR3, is EAGVTQFPSHSVIEKGQTVTLRCDPISGHDNLYWYRRVMGKEIKFLLHFVKESKQDESGMPNNRFLAERTGGTYSTLKVQPAELEDSGVYFCASTQHRNTEAFFGQGTRLTVV.